The 5 T cell receptor beta chains below come from one sample, sequenced in a study of T cells in Graves' hyperthyroidism and ophthalmopathy. The TCR beta CDR3 regions underwent amplification using RNA transcripts as the source. When the TCR CDR3 underwent first-round RT-PCR, the HTBI primer set was used. TCRdb reprocessed the multiplex PCR reads via MiXCR and lists one record per CDR3 protein. This repertoire shows approximately 380,000 distinct CDR3 sequences, more than 13% found once; its top ten account for 25% to 30%. The sample comprised blood. The receptor source for this set is a middle-aged man with Graves' ophthalmopathy.

The V call is TRBV7-9, the J call TRBJ2-1, with 12 bases that match TRBD2. Trimming cost V 8 bases and J 8 bases; bases outside gene matches: 25. The CDR3 is made up of 20 amino acids. Germline lookup yields CDR1 SEHNR and CDR2 FQNEAQ (reference sequence). CDR3 residues: CASFETPGLAGLVISDEQFF. CDR3 DNA: TGTGCCAGCTTTGAGACCCCCGGACTAGCGGGATTGGTCATATCTGATGAGCAGTTCTTC.

This clonotype was seen repeatedly, ten times or more. CDR3 in amino acids: CASSQDTYSETQYF. The CDR3 DNA is TGCGCCAGCAGCCAAGATACGTACTCAGAGACCCAGTACTTC. The chain joins TRBV4-1 to TRBJ2-5; D is unresolved. Trimming took off 0 bases at V and 4 bases at J, with 9 bases between the two ends. Germline CDR1 is MGHRA and CDR2 is YSYEKL. The CDR3 runs to 14 residues.

V usage is TRBV19 and J usage is TRBJ1-2; D is unclear. Trimming shortened V by 3 bases and J by 0 bases, and 11 bases separated the two germline ends. The CDR3 spans 15 residues. Germline CDR1 reads LNHDA; CDR2 reads SQIVND (reference sequence). Written as DNA, the CDR3 is TGTGCCAGTAGTATTCCAAGGGAGGCTAACTATGGCTACACCTTC. It translates to CASSIPREANYGYTF.

There are many counts of this clonotype. The chain has TRBV7-9 and TRBJ2-3; tentatively, D is TRBD1 (6 bases). Germline-derived CDR1 and CDR2 are SEHNR and FQNEAQ (reference sequence). CDR3 length equals 15 residues. V lost 5 bases, J lost 2 bases, and 14 bases lay in between. This CDR3 reads CASSRGDKNTDTQYF. As DNA, the CDR3 is TGTGCCAGCAGCCGAGGGGACAAAAACACAGATACGCAGTATTTT.

This clonotype was detected many times. J is TRBJ2-1 and V is TRBV6-1, with TRBD1 as a possible D gene (6 bases). The CDR3 has 13 amino acids. V lost 11 bases and J 7 bases, leaving 18 bases between the germline ends. The germline V gene has CDR1 MNHNS and CDR2 SASEGT. The CDR3 protein is CAGHGYQGNEQFF. The CDR3, as DNA: TGTGCCGGCCATGGTTATCAGGGGAATGAGCAGTTCTTC.